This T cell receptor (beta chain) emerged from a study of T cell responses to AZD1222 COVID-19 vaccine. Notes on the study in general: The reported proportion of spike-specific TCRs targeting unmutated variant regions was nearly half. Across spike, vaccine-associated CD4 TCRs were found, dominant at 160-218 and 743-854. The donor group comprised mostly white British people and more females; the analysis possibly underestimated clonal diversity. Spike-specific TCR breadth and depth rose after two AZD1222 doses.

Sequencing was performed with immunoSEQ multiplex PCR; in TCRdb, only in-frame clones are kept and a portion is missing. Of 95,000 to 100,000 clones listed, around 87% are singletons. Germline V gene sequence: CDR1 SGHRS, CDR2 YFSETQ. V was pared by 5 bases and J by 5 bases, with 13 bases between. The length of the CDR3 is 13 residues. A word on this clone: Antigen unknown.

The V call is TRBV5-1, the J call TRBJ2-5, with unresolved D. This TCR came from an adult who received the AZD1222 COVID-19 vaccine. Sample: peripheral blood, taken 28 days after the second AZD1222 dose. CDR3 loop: CASRLQLRETQYF. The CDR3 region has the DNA TGCGCCAGCAGACTTCAATTAAGGGAGACCCAGTACTTC. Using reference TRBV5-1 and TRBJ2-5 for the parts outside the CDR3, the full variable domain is KAGVTQTPRYLIKTRGQQVTLSCSPISGHRSVSWYQQTPGQGLQFLFEYFSETQRNKGNFPGRFSGRQFSNSRSEMNVSTLELGDSALYLCASRLQLRETQYFGPGTRLLVL.